This T cell receptor (beta chain) was recorded in a study of blood T cell repertoires in COVID-19 (dated by TCRdb to 2020 to 2021). For context, the study as a whole: Samples from collaborators originated in the United States, Italy and Spain and spanned both the acute and convalescent phases of COVID-19. The material from the prospective study consisted of cDNA or gDNA derived from T cells, B-cell-depleted T cells, or PBMCs. The repertoires were made available in a free public database intended to serve as a resource for research on the immune response to SARS-CoV-2. The samples were drawn from two sources: the first 160 participants of the ongoing ImmuneRACE study, and over 950 subjects contributed by 6 global collaborators. Nearly every sample came with metadata listing a de-identified subject ID, COVID-19 status, age in years and sex. HLA class I and class II types, where available, came from metadata supplied by the sample provider rather than from assay-based typing. The dataset comprised deeply sampled blood TCRbeta repertoires from subjects exposed to, actively infected with, or recovered from COVID-19.

CDR3 length: 14 amino acids, cysteine to phenylalanine. The kept DNA is CDR3 alone, 42 bases in frame from the first base. Trimmed from V: 2 bases; trimmed from J: 4 bases; junction bases lacking a gene match: 1. As encoded in the germline V gene (reference sequence), CDR1 is SGHKS while CDR2 is YYEKEE. As to this clone: Its recognized antigen is unknown. Base-call qualities are not available, and no considerably larger clone is one nucleotide away.

Each collaborating institution followed its own protocols to collect whole blood in K2EDTA tubes. For TCRbeta analysis, collaborators shipped samples in one of three forms: frozen whole blood, isolated PBMCs, or DNA extracted from either of those sample types. General conclusions and limits of the study: The amount of clinical and demographic metadata varied by source and participant and was provided uncurated.

TCRbeta CDR3 regions were amplified from genomic DNA by means of the immunoSEQ Assay, a bias-controlled multiplex PCR. The source study handled its data this way. The number of nucleated cells in each sample was estimated by amplification of reference gene primers within the assay. To quantify the absolute abundance of each unique TCRbeta CDR3 rearrangement, sequence reads were collapsed and filtered. Productive Simpson clonality was computed per sample as the square root of Simpson's diversity index over productive rearrangements. Sourced from immuneACCESS, this table was stored by TCRdb with only in-frame sequences that have V and J called. A share of the clones is absent; for the studies checked, an unresolved V gene accounts for under half, and the remainder has no known explanation. V and J calls and clone size are given by that table; D and trimming were obtained from the DNA. The sample data list tens of thousands of clones, and under 85% of these were observed just once. The ten largest account for roughly 32% of the sample.

The clonotype comes from a man older than 75 with acute or convalescent COVID-19. The material sequenced was peripheral blood. Recombination joined TRBV5-5 with TRBJ2-5; 11 nucleotides in the junction match TRBD2. The CDR3 region: CASSFLAGGETQYF. The DNA sequence follows: TGTGCCAGCAGCTTCCTAGCGGGGGGAGAGACCCAGTACTTC.